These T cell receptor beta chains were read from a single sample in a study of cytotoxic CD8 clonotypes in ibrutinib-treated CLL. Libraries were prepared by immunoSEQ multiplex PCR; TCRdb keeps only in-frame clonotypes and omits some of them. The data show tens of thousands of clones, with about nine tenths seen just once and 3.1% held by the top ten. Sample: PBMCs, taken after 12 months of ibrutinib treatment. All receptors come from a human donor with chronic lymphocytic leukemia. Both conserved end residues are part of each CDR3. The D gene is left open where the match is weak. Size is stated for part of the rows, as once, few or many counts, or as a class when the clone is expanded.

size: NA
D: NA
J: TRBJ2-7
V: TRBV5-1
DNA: TGCGCCAGCAGCTTGGAGGGGCCGGGTGAGCAGTACTTC
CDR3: CASSLEGPGEQYF

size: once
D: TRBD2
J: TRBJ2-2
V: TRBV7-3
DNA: TGTGCCAGCAGCTACCTAGCGGGAGGCGGCGGGGAGCTGTTTTTT
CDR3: CASSYLAGGGGELFF

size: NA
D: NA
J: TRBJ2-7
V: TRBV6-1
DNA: TGTGCCAGCAGTGATAAAGCTGGGTACGAGCAGTACTTC
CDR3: CASSDKAGYEQYF

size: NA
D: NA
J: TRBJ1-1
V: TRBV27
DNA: TGTGCCAGCAGTTTGAGGGATTTCGGCACTGAAGCTTTCTTT
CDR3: CASSLRDFGTEAFF

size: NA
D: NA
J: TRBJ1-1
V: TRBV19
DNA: TGTGCCAGTAGTACTCACCCGGGGAACACTGAAGCTTTCTTT
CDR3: CASSTHPGNTEAFF

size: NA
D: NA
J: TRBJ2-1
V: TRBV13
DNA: TGTGCCAGCAGCTTAGCAACACATATGAGTGAGCAGTTCTTC
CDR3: CASSLATHMSEQFF

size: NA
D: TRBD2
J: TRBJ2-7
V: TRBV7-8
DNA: TGTGCCAGCAGCCCAAGGAGCGGGACCTCCTACGAGCAGTACTTC
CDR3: CASSPRSGTSYEQYF

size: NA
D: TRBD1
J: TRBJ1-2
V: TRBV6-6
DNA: TGTGCCAGCAGCCAGGACAGGGCCGGCTACACCTTC
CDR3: CASSQDRAGYTF

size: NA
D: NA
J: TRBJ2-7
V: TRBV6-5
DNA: TGTGCCAGCAGGAAGGACCGGGGACCCTACGAGCAGTACTTC
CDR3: CASRKDRGPYEQYF

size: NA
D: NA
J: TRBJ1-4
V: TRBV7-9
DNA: TGTGCCAGCAGCCCCAGCATCGGGGAAAAACTGTTTTTT
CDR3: CASSPSIGEKLFF

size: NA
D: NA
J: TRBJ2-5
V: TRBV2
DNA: TGTGCCAGCAGTGAACTTAGAGGAGGGGAGACCCAGTACTTC
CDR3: CASSELRGGETQYF

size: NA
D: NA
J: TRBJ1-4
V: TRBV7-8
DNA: TGTGCCAGCAGCCCCCTTTTGGGGCAGGGCGACGAAAAACTGTTTTTT
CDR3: CASSPLLGQGDEKLFF

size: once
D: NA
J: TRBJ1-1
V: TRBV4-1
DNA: TGCGCCAGCAGCCGGCAGGACACAACCTACACTGAAGCTTTCTTT
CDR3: CASSRQDTTYTEAFF

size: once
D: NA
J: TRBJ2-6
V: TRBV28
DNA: TGTGCCAGCAGTTTATATAGGGTCGGCTCTGGGGCCAACGTCCTGACTTTC
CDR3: CASSLYRVGSGANVLTF

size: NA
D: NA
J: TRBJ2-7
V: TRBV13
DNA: TGTGCCAGCAGCTTCCAGGGCAGCTCCTACGAGCAGTACTTC
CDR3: CASSFQGSSYEQYF

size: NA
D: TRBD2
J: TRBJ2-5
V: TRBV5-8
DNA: TGTGCCAGCAGCTTGGATAGAGGTAGCGGGAGGGCCCGGGAGACCCAGTACTTC
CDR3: CASSLDRGSGRARETQYF

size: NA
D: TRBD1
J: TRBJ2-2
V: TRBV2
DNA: TGTGCCAGCAGTGAGGACAGGACAGGGACCGGGGAGCTGTTTTTT
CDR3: CASSEDRTGTGELFF

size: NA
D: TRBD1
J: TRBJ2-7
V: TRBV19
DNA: TGTGCCAGTAGTCCAACGGACAGGGACGACGAGCAGTACTTC
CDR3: CASSPTDRDDEQYF

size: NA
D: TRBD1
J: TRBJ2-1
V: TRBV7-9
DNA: TGTGCCAGCAGCCCCGGGACAGGGGCCTACAATGAGCAGTTCTTC
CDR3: CASSPGTGAYNEQFF

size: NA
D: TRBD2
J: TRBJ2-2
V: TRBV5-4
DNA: TGTGCCAGCAGCTCTGGACTAGCGGGAGGGTCGAACACCGGGGAGCTGTTTTTT
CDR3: CASSSGLAGGSNTGELFF

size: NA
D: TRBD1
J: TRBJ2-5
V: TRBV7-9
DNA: TGTGCCAGCAGCTTAATGGACAGGGGGCAGGAGACCCAGTACTTC
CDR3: CASSLMDRGQETQYF

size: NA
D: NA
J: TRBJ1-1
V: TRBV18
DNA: TGTGCCAGCTCACCCCTAATACGACAAAACACTGAAGCTTTCTTT
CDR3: CASSPLIRQNTEAFF

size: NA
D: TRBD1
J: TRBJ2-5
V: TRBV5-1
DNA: TGCGCCAGCAGCCGGTTAGGACAGGGCTCTCAAGAGACCCAGTACTTC
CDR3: CASSRLGQGSQETQYF

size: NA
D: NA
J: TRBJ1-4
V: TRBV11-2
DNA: TGTGCCAGCAGTTCGGACCGCCGACTTAATGAAAAACTGTTTTTT
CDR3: CASSSDRRLNEKLFF

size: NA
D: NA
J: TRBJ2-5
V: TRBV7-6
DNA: TGTGCCAGCAGCGCCTCTGGATCTGGGGAGACCCAGTACTTC
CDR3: CASSASGSGETQYF

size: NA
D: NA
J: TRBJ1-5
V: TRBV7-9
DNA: TGTGCCAGCAGCTTCATTACCGGGCTCAGCAATCAGCCCCAGCATTTT
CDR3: CASSFITGLSNQPQHF

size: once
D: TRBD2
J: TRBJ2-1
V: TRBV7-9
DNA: TGTGCCAGCAGCTTAGTGGGACTAGCGGGACCGTCCTACAATGAGCAGTTCTTC
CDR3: CASSLVGLAGPSYNEQFF

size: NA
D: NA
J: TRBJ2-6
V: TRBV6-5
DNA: TGTGCCAGCAGTTACTCAGCTACTGGGGCCAACGTCCTGACTTTC
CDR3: CASSYSATGANVLTF

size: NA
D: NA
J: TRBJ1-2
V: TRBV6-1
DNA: TGTGCCAGCAGTGTTGGGGTTGACTATGGCTACACCTTC
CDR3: CASSVGVDYGYTF

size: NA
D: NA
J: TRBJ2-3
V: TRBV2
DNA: TGTGCCAGCAAAGGAGCAGCAGATACGCAGTATTTT
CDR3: CASKGAADTQYF